A single sample gave rise to the 20 T cell receptor beta chains below, sequenced in a study of shared clonotypes between healthy human individuals (dated by TCRdb to 2018 to 2021). CD8 naive samples were CD45RO-negative cells positively selected for CCR7, giving a CD45RA+CCR7+ population that excluded TemRA cells. Receptors were amplified or captured by the immunoSEQ multiplex PCR assay. Entries here come from immuneACCESS through TCRdb and include only in-frame sequences with V and J called. Some clones fail to appear in such tables; in the studies checked, an unresolved V gene covers under half of the shortfall, and the cause of the remainder is unknown. The sample contains 2 million or so clones, roughly 94% of them found a single time. 0.9% to 1.3% of the sample goes to the ten largest clones. The sample consisted of naive CD8+ T cells sorted from blood. Per the publication, the cell subset or site label means: CD45RA+CCR7+. The receptor set was obtained from a man in his late teens or twenties in good health.

Comments on this clone: Additional DNA sequences in this sample encode the identical CDR3. The J gene is TRBJ1-2, the V gene TRBV7-9; the match to TRBD1 covers 8 bases. Germline V CDR1 and CDR2: SEHNR, FQNEAQ (reference sequence). V lost 1 base to trimming and J lost 8 bases; unmatched junction nucleotides: 6. This CDR3 contains 14 residues. CDR3 sequence reads: CASSLGQGARGYTF. The CDR3 region has the DNA TGTGCCAGCAGCTTAGGTCAGGGGGCCAGGGGCTACACCTTC.

This chain joins TRBV6-6 and TRBJ1-1; TRBD1 might be the D (5 bases). Germline CDR1 is MNHNY and CDR2 is SVGAGI (reference sequence). Trimming took off 2 bases at V and 0 bases at J, with 10 bases between the two ends. The CDR3 covers 15 residues. CDR3 in DNA: TGTGCCAGCAGTTACGGCGGAGGGGTGAACACTGAAGCTTTCTTT. Its translation: CASSYGGGVNTEAFF.

This rearrangement joins TRBV6-5 to TRBJ1-5, with unresolved D. The CDR3 consists of 13 residues. V was pared by 5 bases and J by 3 bases, with 8 bases between. Germline V gene lookup returns CDR1 MNHEY and CDR2 SVGAGI. The CDR3 DNA is TGTGCCAGCAGTATTCAATTCAATCAGCCCCAGCATTTT. This sequence encodes CASSIQFNQPQHF.

V gene TRBV19 combines with J gene TRBJ1-1, with 7 bases fitting TRBD1. This CDR3 contains 15 residues. V was clipped by 7 bases and J by 0 bases; unmatched bases: 8. Per germline, CDR1 LNHDA and CDR2 SQIVND (reference sequence). The CDR3 here is CASKTGTAMNTEAFF. The CDR3 region has the DNA TGTGCCAGTAAAACCGGGACAGCTATGAACACTGAAGCTTTCTTT.

The chain employs TRBV5-4 and TRBJ2-5, with 10 bases that match TRBD2. The V gene's germline CDR1 is SGHNT and CDR2 YYREEE (reference sequence). This CDR3 contains 16 residues. J gave up 1 base and V 1 base, and 4 bases lay outside the gene matches. DNA for the CDR3: TGTGCCAGCAGCTTGAAGGCTAGCGGGAGCCAAGAGACCCAGTACTTC. Its protein product is CASSLKASGSQETQYF.

This clone was counted a single time. This chain links TRBV2 with TRBJ2-5; unclear D gene. This CDR3 comprises 11 residues. Per germline, CDR1 SNHLY and CDR2 FYNNEI. V was cut by 6 bases and J by 5 bases, with 7 bases left in between. The DNA for the CDR3 is TGTGCCAGCAGAGACGAGGAGACCCAGTACTTC. Translated, it gives CASRDEETQYF.

The V call is TRBV6-5, the J call TRBJ2-7; D is uncertain. This CDR3 region has 11 residues. The germline V and J ends were trimmed by 8 bases and 3 bases, with 8 bases remaining between them. Per the germline V gene, CDR1 is MNHEY and CDR2 is SVGAGI. The CDR3 here is CASQDYYEQYF. DNA for the CDR3: TGTGCCAGCCAGGATTACTACGAGCAGTACTTC.

The V gene is TRBV2, the J gene TRBJ1-2; D possibly corresponds to TRBD1 (6 bases). The CDR3 covers 11 residues. Trimming pared 6 bases from V and 12 bases from J, leaving 14 bases between. Per germline, CDR1 SNHLY and CDR2 FYNNEI. CDR3 region: CASRGRTAHTF. Here the CDR3 DNA reads TGTGCCAGCAGAGGAAGGACAGCTCACACCTTC.

The chain combines TRBV4-1 with TRBJ1-6, with D possibly matching TRBD1 (6 bases). Germline V gene sequence: CDR1 MGHRA, CDR2 YSYEKL. There are 15 residues in the CDR3. V lost 3 bases to trimming and J lost 6 bases, with 12 bases between them. CDR3 protein: CASSQLTQGNSPLHF. CDR3 DNA: TGCGCCAGCAGCCAGTTAACACAGGGTAATTCACCCCTCCACTTT.

The chain couples TRBV12-5 to TRBJ2-7; D call uncertain. CDR1 LGHNT and CDR2 FRNRAP come from the germline V gene. The CDR3 totals 10 residues. Trimming pared 5 bases from V and 6 bases from J, leaving 5 bases between. Written as DNA, the CDR3 is TGTGCTAGTGGTATGCCCGAGCAGTACTTC. It encodes CASGMPEQYF.

To note about this clone: Additional DNA sequences in this sample encode the identical CDR3. This chain links TRBV27 with TRBJ2-7; D assignment may be TRBD1 or TRBD2 (5 bases each). Germline loops: CDR1 MNHEY, CDR2 SMNVEV (reference sequence). The germline V and J ends were trimmed by 3 bases and 4 bases, with 10 bases remaining between them. The length of the CDR3 is 13 residues. The chain's CDR3 is CASSLGPFYEQYF. DNA for the CDR3: TGTGCCAGCAGTTTGGGACCGTTTTACGAGCAGTACTTC.

This chain links TRBV10-2 with TRBJ2-3, with unresolved D. The CDR3 is 16 residues long. Trimming shortened V by 4 bases and J by 2 bases, and 16 bases separated the two germline ends. Germline V gene data show CDR1 as WSHSY and CDR2 as SAAADI. The DNA of the CDR3 is TGCGCCAGCAGTGCCAACACCGTCCTTCCCACAGATACGCAGTATTTT. Its protein product is CASSANTVLPTDTQYF.

V and J are TRBV19 and TRBJ2-3, with D unresolved. Per germline, CDR1 LNHDA and CDR2 SQIVND (reference sequence). The CDR3 length is 18 residues. The V end was cut by 10 bases, the J end by 0 bases, with 26 bases between. The CDR3 DNA sequence: TGTGCCACCGGTCAGGCACGCGATCTTCTACGGAGCACAGATACGCAGTATTTT. This encodes CATGQARDLLRSTDTQYF. Variable domain in full (rest from reference TRBV19 and TRBJ2-3): DGGITQSPKYLFRKEGQNVTLSCEQNLNHDAMYWYRQDPGQGLRLIYYSQIVNDFQKGDIAEGYSVSREKKESFPLTVTSAQKNPTAFYLCATGQARDLLRSTDTQYFGPGTRLTVL.

The gene calls are TRBV28 and TRBJ2-2; D uncertain. Looked up from germline, CDR1 is MDHEN and CDR2 is SYDVKM. The CDR3 is 14 amino acids. Trimming left V 3 bases short and J 7 bases short, with 12 bases between. The DNA of the CDR3 is TGTGCCAGCAGTTTTCTCCCGACTGGCGGGGAGCTGTTTTTT. Its translation is CASSFLPTGGELFF.

V gene TRBV9 combines with J gene TRBJ2-7; D is undetermined. V was shortened by 0 bases and J by 3 bases, with 16 bases between the two germline ends. CDR1 SGDLS and CDR2 YYNGEE come from the germline V gene. The CDR3 sequence is 16 residues long. The CDR3 here is CASSVEKSGRYYEQYF. CDR3 coding DNA: TGTGCCAGCAGCGTAGAGAAGTCCGGCAGGTACTACGAGCAGTACTTC.

The chain uses TRBV7-6 and TRBJ2-1, with 10 positions matching TRBD2. The CDR3 covers 17 residues. CDR1 is SGHVS and CDR2 is FNYEAQ in the germline V gene. The V and J ends lost 1 base and 0 bases, in that order; junction bases with no gene match: 3. In DNA, the CDR3 is TGTGCCAGCAGCTTAGATAGCGGGGGGAGCTCCTACAATGAGCAGTTCTTC. Residues: CASSLDSGGSSYNEQFF.

The rearrangement uses TRBV9 and TRBJ2-3; D not certain. The CDR3 length is 13 residues. V shed 0 bases and J shed 2 bases, with 4 bases lying between them. The germline CDR1 and CDR2 sequences are SGDLS and YYNGEE. The CDR3: CASSVDITDTQYF. The CDR3 DNA sequence: TGTGCCAGCAGCGTAGACATCACAGATACGCAGTATTTT.

V usage is TRBV10-3 and J usage is TRBJ2-5; D gene ambiguous. Germline V gene lookup returns CDR1 ENHRY and CDR2 SYGVKD. This CDR3 comprises 14 residues. Trimming removed 0 bases at V and 7 bases at J, with 12 bases between. The CDR3 spells CAISESELGWTQYF. The CDR3 DNA reads as TGTGCCATCAGTGAGTCGGAGCTAGGTTGGACCCAGTACTTC.

Concerning this clone: At one end, the junction sequence differs from germline, possibly due to a read error. The chain couples TRBV13 to TRBJ2-5, with 8 bases identical to TRBD1. Germline V gene data show CDR1 as PRHDT and CDR2 as FYEKMQ (reference sequence). The CDR3 covers 13 residues. The CDR3 reads CASSWGQEETQYF. In DNA form, the CDR3 reads TGCGCGAGCAGCTGGGGACAGGAGGAGACCCAGTACTTC.

The rearrangement joins TRBV4-1 to TRBJ2-1, with a weak D call TRBD2 (5 bases). The CDR3 is 14 residues long. V dropped 1 base and J dropped 7 bases, with 11 bases sitting between them. Per germline, CDR1 MGHRA and CDR2 YSYEKL. The CDR3 DNA reads TGCGCCAGCAGCCAAGTCAGTAGCGTGAATGAGCAGTTCTTC. Residues: CASSQVSSVNEQFF.